This TCR beta chain emerged from a study of CD8+ T cells in alopecia areata. Study details: Oral tofacitinib, 5 to 10 mg twice daily, was given in an open-label trial.

Trimming pared 2 bases from V and 5 bases from J, leaving 16 bases between. This CDR3 contains 16 residues. CDR1 MNHEY and CDR2 SVGAGI come from the germline V gene. Treatment of the sample: oral pan-JAK inhibitor, 5-10 mg twice daily. Researchers took lesional scalp punch biopsies and peripheral blood from people who were alopecia areata patients. RNA extraction and reverse transcription yielded cDNA as sequencing template. Method: immunoSEQ multiplex PCR; TCRdb's copy keeps in-frame clones and lacks some. In the table there are over 120,000 clones, 45% to 60% of which are singletons. The source of this sequence is a human donor with alopecia areata. The source material was CD8+ T cells sorted from blood, sampled at week 4, from a patient treated with tofacitinib. The chain joins TRBV6-5 to TRBJ2-1; D remains ambiguous. In DNA, the CDR3 is TGTGCCAGCAGTTACGACCCCCTGAATACAGACAATGAGCAGTTCTTC. Its translation: CASSYDPLNTDNEQFF.